This TCR beta chain was captured in a study of monozygotic twins with inflammatory bowel disease. Whole-study findings and limits: Repertoire similarity matched across concordant and discordant twins, perhaps owing to limited power.

Collection of a roughly 2.3 ml blood sample took place per donor. The CDR3 has 15 residues. Germline V gene data show CDR1 as SGHRS and CDR2 as YFSETQ. With respect to this clonotype: Its antigen is unidentified.

Researchers generated cDNA in eight separate reactions per sample. TCRdb reanalyzed the 5' RACE reads, giving one entry per CDR3 protein sequence and no DNA. The table counts 300,000 to 400,000 distinct CDR3 sequences; 2% to 2.5% lies in the top ten. The chain is built from TRBV5-1 and TRBJ2-7; TCRdb reports TRBD2, a call that lacks DNA to check it against. The sequenced material came from blood. The receptor was isolated from a human donor with ulcerative colitis or Crohn's disease, or a healthy co-twin of an affected twin (not recorded which). The CDR3 sequence is CASSLLDAGGTEQYF.